The 22 T cell receptor beta chains presented below share a single source sample, sequenced in a study of post-analysis software for immune sequencing data. For these receptors, no antigen is known. The study, taken as a whole, reports: Compared with controls, patients had more of roughly five TRBV segments, including TRBV5-6, TRBV5-1 and TRBV20-1.

TCR beta cDNA libraries included unique molecular identifiers. A single record per CDR3 protein comes from TCRdb applying MiXCR to the PCR reads. The sample records about 540,000 distinct CDR3 sequences, 30% to 40% being singletons. The sequencing input was blood. These TCRs come from a girl under 18 with multiple sclerosis.

The chain employs TRBV5-1 and TRBJ2-4, with 7 bases that match TRBD2. The J call may not be correct, given that the DNA end is closer to TRBJ2-7. Germline loops: CDR1 SGHRS, CDR2 YFSETQ. CDR3 length equals 17 residues. CDR3 region: CASSYPDLGLDHSEQYF. The CDR3, as DNA: TGCGCCAGCAGCTACCCCGACCTCGGACTAGACCACTCCGAGCAGTACTTC.

J is TRBJ2-2 and V is TRBV7-9; a possible D gene is TRBD1 (6 bases). Germline lookup yields CDR1 SEHNR and CDR2 FQNEAQ (reference sequence). The CDR3 length is 15 residues. With 4 bases removed from V and 0 bases from J, the gap between germline ends came to 9 bases. CDR3 sequence reads: CASSSGASNTGELFF. CDR3 in DNA: TGTGCCAGCAGCTCAGGGGCTTCGAACACCGGGGAGCTGTTTTTT.

This clonotype was seen a handful of times. V is TRBV4-1 and J is TRBJ1-5; D gene ambiguous. V was clipped by 0 bases and J by 0 bases, with 12 bases between them. Germline CDR1 MGHRA, CDR2 YSYEKL. This CDR3 contains 17 residues. CDR3 sequence reads: CASSQDLGSYSNQPQHF. The CDR3 region has the DNA TGCGCCAGCAGCCAAGATCTGGGGTCATATAGCAATCAGCCCCAGCATTTT.

The chain carries TRBV20-1 and TRBJ2-7, with TRBD1 identical over 8 bases. Germline V gene sequence: CDR1 DFQATT, CDR2 SNEGSKA (reference sequence). With V trimmed by 5 bases and J by 5 bases, 11 bases remained unmatched. CDR3 length: 14 residues. The CDR3 DNA follows: TGCAGTGCTCCGTTCCGGGCAGGGGGCAACGAGCAGTACGTC. This translates into CSAPFRAGGNEQYV.

This chain connects TRBV5-6 to TRBJ2-7; 8 bases are shared with TRBD1. Trimming took 2 bases from V and 9 from J; bases not matched to a gene: 10. The length of the CDR3 is 14 residues. Germline CDR1 is SGHDT and CDR2 is YYEEEE. CDR3 region: CASSLAGTGDGQYF. CDR3 DNA: TGTGCCAGCAGCTTAGCCGGGACAGGAGATGGGCAGTACTTC.

This clonotype was found many times. The chain recombines TRBV4-1 with TRBJ2-4, with 7 bases lining up with TRBD1. The CDR3 is 16 residues long. J was trimmed by 3 bases and V by 3 bases; bases with no gene match: 8. Germline-derived CDR1 and CDR2 are MGHRA and YSYEKL. The CDR3 loop is CASSHQGGRFKNIQYF. CDR3 nucleotide sequence: TGCGCCAGCAGCCACCAAGGGGGCCGTTTCAAAAACATTCAGTACTTC.

The rearrangement joins TRBV3-1 to TRBJ2-5; 11 bases match TRBD1. Germline values: CDR1 LGHDT, CDR2 YNNKEL (reference sequence). The CDR3 runs to 14 residues. V lost 4 bases, J lost 5 bases, and 3 bases stayed unmatched. CDR3 coding DNA: TGTGCCAGCAGCCCCCGGACAGGGGGCGAGACCCAGTACTTC. Encoded protein: CASSPRTGGETQYF.

DNA for the CDR3: TGCGCCAGCAGCCAAGTAGGCCTTTCCACAGATACGCAGTATTTT. Translating it yields CASSQVGLSTDTQYF. The chain has TRBV4-1 and TRBJ2-3; unclear D gene. This CDR3 contains 15 residues. Trimming removed 1 base from V and 2 bases from J, with 10 bases in between. Germline V gene lookup returns CDR1 MGHRA and CDR2 YSYEKL.

The V call is TRBV5-1, the J call TRBJ2-3; a weak D match, TRBD2 (6 bases). CDR3 length equals 16 residues. Germline CDR1 and CDR2: SGHRS and YFSETQ. V lost 0 bases to trimming and J lost 0 bases, with 11 bases between them. The CDR3 region is CASSLGQRVSTDTQYF. The CDR3, as DNA: TGCGCCAGCAGCTTGGGTCAGCGGGTTAGCACAGATACGCAGTATTTT.

This clonotype was observed a few times. The chain has TRBV20-1 and TRBJ2-3; no reliable D call. Germline V gene data show CDR1 as DFQATT and CDR2 as SNEGSKA (reference sequence). The CDR3 is 12 amino acids. V lost 6 bases and J lost 4, with 11 bases in between. CDR3 sequence: CSAPSNPDTQYF. CDR3 DNA sequence: TGCAGTGCGCCCAGTAATCCAGATACGCAGTATTTT.

A few counts support this clonotype. The chain joins TRBV6-4 to TRBJ2-7, with D possibly being TRBD2 (6 bases). Trimming shortened V by 8 bases and J by 0 bases, and 14 bases separated the two germline ends. The CDR3 totals 14 residues. Germline values: CDR1 MRHNA, CDR2 SNTAGT. CDR3 loop: CASGGAQSSYEQYF. The DNA of the CDR3 is TGTGCCAGCGGAGGGGCGCAGAGCTCCTACGAGCAGTACTTC.

The chain has TRBV5-1 and TRBJ2-7, with D unresolved. Trimming shortened V by 3 bases and J by 6 bases, and 25 bases separated the two germline ends. CDR3 length: 17 amino acids. Germline-derived CDR1 and CDR2 are SGHRS and YFSETQ. In nucleotides, the CDR3 is TGCGCCAGCAGCTCCGTAGTGGGCAGCTTCGACGACGGCGAGCAGTACTTC. Protein sequence: CASSSVVGSFDDGEQYF.

The chain employs TRBV15 and TRBJ2-3, with 8 bases identical to TRBD2. The germline CDR1 and CDR2 sequences are LNHNV and YYDKDF (reference sequence). The J segment lost 2 bases and the V segment lost 3 bases, leaving 7 bases of the junction unmatched. The CDR3 has 16 amino acids. CDR3 sequence reads: CATSRDQLAVTDTQYF. The CDR3 nucleotides are TGTGCCACCAGCAGGGATCAACTAGCGGTCACAGATACGCAGTATTTT.

This clonotype has a single count. The chain has TRBV19 and TRBJ1-2; D is unclear. The CDR3 sequence is 12 residues long. Trimming removed 5 bases at V and 2 bases at J, with 6 bases between. Germline V lookup: CDR1 LNHDA, CDR2 SQIVND (reference sequence). The DNA for the CDR3 is TGTGCCAGTAGTGACAAAAACTATGGCTACACCTTC. Its protein product is CASSDKNYGYTF.

CDR3: CASRAGSPTDTQYF. The CDR3 region has the DNA TGCGCCAGCAGGGCCGGCAGCCCAACAGATACGCAGTATTTT. The chain is built from TRBV5-1 and TRBJ2-3; the D is unclear. V lost 5 bases to trimming and J lost 3 bases, with 13 bases between them. Looked up from germline, CDR1 is SGHRS and CDR2 is YFSETQ. The CDR3 covers 14 residues.

This clonotype came up a few times. The chain is built from TRBV11-2 and TRBJ2-4; no definite D call. Trimming shortened V by 1 base and J by 0 bases, and 13 bases separated the two germline ends. The CDR3 is 17 residues long. Germline V gives CDR1 SGHAT, CDR2 FQNNGV. The CDR3 loop reads CASSLALGRLAKNIQYF. The CDR3 DNA sequence: TGTGCCAGCAGCTTAGCCCTCGGAAGATTAGCCAAAAACATTCAGTACTTC.

V and J are TRBV27 and TRBJ1-1; unclear D gene. V lost 6 bases to trimming and J lost 4 bases, with 15 bases between them. CDR3 length: 14 amino acids. Germline CDR1 is MNHEY and CDR2 is SMNVEV (reference sequence). In nucleotides, the CDR3 is TGTGCCAGCAGCCCCTTTGGGGTTGTCACTGAAGCTTTCTTT. Translated, it gives CASSPFGVVTEAFF.

This clonotype was seen a few times. The chain combines TRBV6-2 or TRBV6-3 with TRBJ2-7; TRBD2 aligns across 9 bases. Germline CDR1 reads MNHEY; CDR2 reads SVGEGT. The CDR3 is 14 amino acids. Unmatched junction bases numbered 8, after V lost 5 bases and J lost 6 bases. The CDR3 coding sequence is TGTGCCAGCAGTGCGGGGGGGCCTTGGGGCGAGCAGTACTTC. Its translation is CASSAGGPWGEQYF.

This clonotype has more than one count but fewer than ten. The chain links TRBV29-1 to TRBJ2-7, with 7 nucleotides matching TRBD1. Germline loops: CDR1 SQVTM, CDR2 ANQGSEA. V shed 5 bases, J shed 6 bases, and the junction held 13 bases outside the gene matches. CDR3 length equals 14 residues. The DNA of the CDR3 is TGCAGCGTTTGTAAGAACAGGGGCGGAGTCGAGCAGTACTTC. It translates to CSVCKNRGGVEQYF.

The V call is TRBV15, the J call TRBJ2-3, with a possible D match to TRBD1 (5 bases). Germline-derived CDR1 and CDR2 are LNHNV and YYDKDF (reference sequence). With 5 bases removed from V and 2 bases from J, the gap between germline ends came to 11 bases. The CDR3 spans 14 residues. Written as DNA, the CDR3 is TGTGCCACCAGCGAGGATGGGGCCACAGATACGCAGTATTTT. Translation gives CATSEDGATDTQYF.

The rearrangement joins TRBV9 to TRBJ1-2, with 8 bases aligning to TRBD1. Germline CDR1 SGDLS, CDR2 YYNGEE. V lost 4 bases to trimming and J lost 2 bases; unmatched junction nucleotides: 10. CDR3 size: 16 residues. The CDR3 sequence is CASSLDRELGNYGYTF. Here the CDR3 DNA reads TGTGCCAGCAGCCTGGACAGGGAACTTGGGAACTATGGCTACACCTTC.

The chain uses TRBV6-1 and TRBJ2-1, with no clear D. Trimming removed 0 bases from V and 7 bases from J, with 10 bases in between. The CDR3 covers 14 residues. Germline assignment: CDR1 MNHNS and CDR2 SASEGT. CDR3 protein: CASSEAQLSNEQFF. The CDR3 DNA reads as TGTGCCAGCAGTGAAGCCCAACTAAGTAATGAGCAGTTCTTC.